This TCR beta chain was sequenced during a study of early T cells in non-severe SARS-CoV-2 infection. Study context: The authors sequenced bulk RNA from unsorted whole blood, leaving chains unpaired. Broader study findings: VDJdb matches were skewed toward anti-spike CD8 T cell responses.

Each single cDNA molecule received a unique molecular identifier. TCRdb itself ran the 5' RACE reads through MiXCR, one entry per CDR3 protein. Among 90,000 to 130,000 distinct CDR3 sequences listed, 9% to 14% were seen once. This clonotype was counted between two and nine times. Its antigen is currently unknown. The CDR3 is made up of 13 amino acids. CDR1 and CDR2 (germline): GTSNPN, SVGIG (reference sequence). The V gene end was trimmed by 5 bases and the J gene end by 2 bases; junction bases not matched to a gene: 3. The source material was whole blood. The chain is built from TRBV30 and TRBJ2-7; TRBD1 agrees at 10 bases. The sequence came from an adult who was a healthcare worker with PCR-confirmed SARS-CoV-2 infection or an uninfected control (not recorded which). The DNA of the CDR3 is TGTGCCTGGCGGACAGGGGGGACCTACGAGCAGTACTTC. It specifies CAWRTGGTYEQYF. The full variable domain, its missing parts supplied by reference TRBV30 and TRBJ2-7, is SQTIHQWPATLVQPVGSPLSLECTVEGTSNPNLYWYRQAAGRGLQLLFYSVGIGQISSEVPQNLSASRPQDRQFILSSKKLLLSDSGFYLCAWRTGGTYEQYFGPGTRLTVT.